The present T cell receptor (beta chain) was sequenced within a study of T cells after yellow fever vaccination (dated by TCRdb to about 2019). Regarding the complete study: The SMART-Seq v4 Ultra Low Input RNA kit was used to prepare libraries from fractions with low cell numbers. To follow T-cell clones before and after primary and booster YFV17D yellow fever vaccination, bulk TCR alpha and beta repertoires were sequenced over time. Two healthy male donors, one aged 18 to 30 and one aged 30 to 40 years, made up the cohort. Bulk PBMC replicates and cell subsets were isolated from blood drawn at multiple timepoints before and after both primary and secondary immunization. What the study reported, not specific to this receptor: A small fraction of clonotypes showed up in both the CD4 and CD8 compartments, probably as a result of convergent recombination. Because only two donors were included in the study, the extent to which the findings can be generalized is limited. Because abundant contaminating clonotypes from the bulk population could be contained in FACS-sorted repertoires, computational filtering was required. The secondary T-cell response was weaker than the primary response but faster, peaking on day 5 instead of day 15. Most clones expanded after primary vaccination were re-detected after the booster (almost 98% of CD4 and more than 70% of CD8), suggesting broad memory maintenance.

This clonotype was counted a few times. This clone's antigen is unknown. Per-base quality was not reported, and no clone a single base away is much larger than it. TCR cDNA was synthesized by 5'RACE template switching, through which a universal primer site and unique molecular identifiers were introduced. cDNA synthesis was primed from both the TCR alpha and TCR beta constant segments. Libraries were amplified in two PCR steps, with sample barcodes and sequencing adapters added in the second step. Libraries were sequenced on Illumina HiSeq 2500 (2x100 bp) or NovaSeq (2x150 bp). Per the source publication's procedure: Reads were demultiplexed and collapsed into UMI consensus sequences with MIGEC, and V(D)J alignment was performed with MiXCR. Using edgeR on replicate PBMC samples, clonotypes were called vaccine-responding if FDR was below 0.01 and the log2 fold change was above 5 up to day 15. Bulk clonotypes were assigned CD4 or CD8 identity according to which sequenced CD4 or CD8 repertoire held them at higher abundance. TCRdb applied fastp at Q25 and MiXCR to the public reads, then kept only in-frame beta chains. Identical CDR3 proteins give one entry, which carries the most common genes and DNA. The V and J calls, along with clone size, are taken from TCRdb and not from the paper's own processing. The sample records nearly 550,000 distinct CDR3 sequences, roughly 21% of which are singletons. Jointly, the top ten make up 14% of the sample.

The sample's treatment or condition, from its label and the paper: live attenuated yellow fever vaccine strain. At each blood-draw timepoint, two biological replicates of bulk PBMCs were collected. PBMCs were isolated from peripheral blood using a standard Ficoll-Paque protocol. TriZol was used to extract RNA from bulk PBMCs, from CD4 and CD8 fractions, and from dextramer-positive and dextramer-negative fractions. Trimming takes 6 bases off V and 8 bases off J; junction bases not matched to a gene: 12. Looking up the germline V gene yields CDR1 SQVTM and CDR2 ANQGSEA. CDR3 length: 15 amino acids, cysteine to phenylalanine. The only DNA kept is the CDR3, 45 bases in frame from the first base.

The sequence is built from TRBV29-1 and TRBJ2-1, with 11 middle bases fitting TRBD2. This clonotype originated in a man younger than 45 who received the YFV17D yellow fever vaccine. The input for sequencing was PBMCs, taken 15 days after the yellow fever booster vaccination. DNA sequence: TGCAGCGTCACGACGGTGACTAGCGGGACCTATGAGCAGTTCTTC. Translated, it gives CSVTTVTSGTYEQFF.